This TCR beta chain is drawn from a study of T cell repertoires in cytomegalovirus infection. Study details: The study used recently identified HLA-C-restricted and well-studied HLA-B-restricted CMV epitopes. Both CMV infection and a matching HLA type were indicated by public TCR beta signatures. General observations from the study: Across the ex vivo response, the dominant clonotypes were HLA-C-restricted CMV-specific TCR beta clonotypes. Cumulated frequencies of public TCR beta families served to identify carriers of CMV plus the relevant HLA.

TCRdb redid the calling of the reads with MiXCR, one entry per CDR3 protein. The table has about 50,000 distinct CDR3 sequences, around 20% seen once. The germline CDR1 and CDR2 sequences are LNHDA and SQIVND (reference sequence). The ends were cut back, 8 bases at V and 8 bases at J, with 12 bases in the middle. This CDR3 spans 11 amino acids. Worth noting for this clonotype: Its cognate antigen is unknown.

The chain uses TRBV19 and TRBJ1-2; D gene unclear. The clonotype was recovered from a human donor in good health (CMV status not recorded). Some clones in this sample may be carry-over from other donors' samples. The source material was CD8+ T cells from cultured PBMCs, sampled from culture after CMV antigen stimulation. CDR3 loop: CASRAGGGYTF. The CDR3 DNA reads TGTGCCAGTCGGGCAGGCGGGGGCTACACCTTC. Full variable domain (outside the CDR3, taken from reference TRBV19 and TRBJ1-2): DGGITQSPKYLFRKEGQNVTLSCEQNLNHDAMYWYRQDPGQGLRLIYYSQIVNDFQKGDIAEGYSVSREKKESFPLTVTSAQKNPTAFYLCASRAGGGYTFGSGTRLTVV.